A selection of T cell receptor beta chains follows, all from one sample in a study of cytomegalovirus exposure and HLA in healthy donors. Some clones are missing from TCRdb's copy, which holds only in-frame ones; the method was immunoSEQ multiplex PCR. The ten top clones account for about 0.74%, within a sample of 200,000 or so clones. The sequenced material came from PBMCs. The receptors originated from a boy between 5 and 17 years old in good health and CMV-seronegative. Both conserved end residues are part of each CDR3. A D gene is named only where the DNA matches it firmly.

J gene | V gene | CDR3 length | D gene | CDR3 DNA | CDR3 protein
TRBJ1-1 | TRBV27 | 14 | TRBD1 | TGTGCCAGCAGGGGGGACAGATCGAACACTGAAGCTTTCTTT | CASRGDRSNTEAFF
TRBJ2-7 | TRBV15 | 16 | TRBD2 | TGTGCCACCAGCAGAGGCAAGCGGGGGAGCTCCTACGAGCAGTACTTC | CATSRGKRGSSYEQYF
TRBJ1-4 | TRBV5-1 | 15 | TRBD1 | TGCGCCAGCAGCCGACAAGGGGGCGAGCTTGAAAAACTGTTTTTT | CASSRQGGELEKLFF
TRBJ2-7 | TRBV2 | 14 | . | TGTGCCAGCAGTGAGGGCGGGGCCATGGGCGAGCAGTACTTC | CASSEGGAMGEQYF
TRBJ2-1 | TRBV7-2 | 18 | TRBD2 | TGTGCCAGCAGCTTCTCCTCTAGCGGGGGACCTATCTACAATGAGCAGTTCTTC | CASSFSSSGGPIYNEQFF
TRBJ2-7 | TRBV28 | 15 | . | TGTGCCAGCTCCCAGCGGCCGCTACCTCTATACGAGCAGTACTTC | CASSQRPLPLYEQYF
TRBJ2-1 | TRBV7-9 | 12 | . | TGTGCCAGCAGCTTAGGGCAGAATGAGCAGTTCTTC | CASSLGQNEQFF
TRBJ2-1 | TRBV19 | 14 | . | TGTGCCAGTATGGAAGAGGGAGGGGGCAATGAGCAGTTCTTC | CASMEEGGGNEQFF
TRBJ2-7 | TRBV7-6 | 13 | TRBD1 | TGTGCCAGCAGCTTCGGACAGGGCTACGAGCAGTACTTC | CASSFGQGYEQYF
TRBJ2-2 | TRBV6-5 | 15 | TRBD1 | TGTGCCAGCAGTCGGGACAGGACCTACACCGGGGAGCTGTTTTTT | CASSRDRTYTGELFF
TRBJ2-3 | TRBV5-1 | 14 | . | TGCGCCAGCAGCTTGGGGGGGCAGGTAGATACGCAGTATTTT | CASSLGGQVDTQYF
TRBJ1-1 | TRBV7-9 | 17 | TRBD1 | TGTGCCAGCAGCCGCCGAGGCTGGGACAGGGTGAACACTGAAGCTTTCTTT | CASSRRGWDRVNTEAFF
TRBJ2-1 | TRBV9 | 16 | TRBD1 | TGTGCCAGCAGCGGGCCCCGGGACAGGGGGGACAATGAGCAGTTCTTC | CASSGPRDRGDNEQFF
TRBJ2-7 | TRBV5-4 | 16 | . | TGTGCCAGCAGTTCTGATAGTCCCCAACTGGGGAGAGAGCAGTACTTC | CASSSDSPQLGREQYF
TRBJ1-5 | TRBV19 | 16 | . | TGTGCCAGTAGTATTTTTACAGATCCGTTGGTTCAGCCCCAGCATTTT | CASSIFTDPLVQPQHF
TRBJ2-3 | TRBV4-2 | 17 | TRBD1 | TGTGCCAGCAGCCCCCTTGGCCCGGGACAGTACACAGATACGCAGTATTTT | CASSPLGPGQYTDTQYF
TRBJ1-5 | TRBV4-1 | 16 | . | TGCGCCAGCAGCCAAGGGGCGCAGGCAGGCAACAAACCCCAGCATTTT | CASSQGAQAGNKPQHF
TRBJ2-7 | TRBV6-1 | 15 | TRBD1 | TGTGCCAGCCGGACAGGGGGCGCGGTTACGTACGAGCAGTACTTC | CASRTGGAVTYEQYF
TRBJ1-2 | TRBV4-1 | 15 | TRBD1 | TGCGCCAGCAGCCAAGGTGGGGACAGGGTATACGGCTACACCTTC | CASSQGGDRVYGYTF
TRBJ2-7 | TRBV11-2 | 14 | TRBD2 | TGTGCCAGCAGCACTAGCGGGGGACCCTACGAGCAGTACTTC | CASSTSGGPYEQYF
TRBJ2-3 | TRBV7-9 | 14 | . | TGTGCCAGCCAACGGTCAGAAGGGGCAGATACGCAGTATTTT | CASQRSEGADTQYF
TRBJ1-2 | TRBV28 | 15 | . | TGTGCCAGCAGTGTCGCCAGGGTCACCCTGGGGGGCTACACCTTC | CASSVARVTLGGYTF
TRBJ2-5 | TRBV5-4 | 15 | TRBD1 | TGTGCCAGCAGCTCGAGCAGGGGGTGGCAAGAGACCCAGTACTTC | CASSSSRGWQETQYF
TRBJ2-5 | TRBV30 | 14 | TRBD2 | TGTGCCTGGAGTGTACTAAGCGGGGTTGAGACCCAGTACTTC | CAWSVLSGVETQYF
TRBJ1-1 | TRBV14 | 15 | . | TGTGCCAGCAGCCAAGCTCTGGGGAGGGGGGCTGAAGCTTTCTTT | CASSQALGRGAEAFF
TRBJ1-1 | TRBV7-9 | 15 | . | TGTGCCAGCAGCTTAGGAGGGAGCGGTAACACTGAAGCTTTCTTT | CASSLGGSGNTEAFF
TRBJ2-7 | TRBV1 | 15 | . | TGCACCAGCAGCCAGGTAGCGCCGCCCTCCGACGAGCAGTACTTC | CTSSQVAPPSDEQYF
TRBJ2-1 | TRBV6-4 | 15 | TRBD2 | TGTGCCAGCAGTGACTCTAGACTAGCGGTGAATGAGCAGTTCTTC | CASSDSRLAVNEQFF
TRBJ1-1 | TRBV14 | 15 | TRBD1 | TGTGCCAGCAGCCAAGTAAATCGGGACAGGGGAAAAGCTTTCTTT | CASSQVNRDRGKAFF
TRBJ2-1 | TRBV5-1 | 13 | . | TGCGCCAGCAGCTTTGGACAGATGAATGAGCAGTTCTTC | CASSFGQMNEQFF
TRBJ1-3 | TRBV19 | 14 | TRBD1 | TGTGCCAGTAGCCGGACAGGGCGGGGAAACACCATATATTTT | CASSRTGRGNTIYF
TRBJ2-3 | TRBV7-2 | 17 | TRBD2 | TGTGCCAGCAGCCCGGGACTAGCGGGACTTGGCACAGATACGCAGTATTTT | CASSPGLAGLGTDTQYF
TRBJ2-1 | TRBV2 | 14 | . | TGTGCCAGCAGTAGGAGGGGGCCCTACAATGAGCAGTTCTTC | CASSRRGPYNEQFF
TRBJ1-6 | TRBV7-2 | 15 | . | TGTGCCAGCAGCTTAACCGGGCCTAGGAGGTCACCCCTCCACTTT | CASSLTGPRRSPLHF
TRBJ1-2 | TRBV18 | 16 | TRBD1 | TGTGCCAGCTCACCAAAGGGACAGGGGGGCATCTATGGCTACACCTTC | CASSPKGQGGIYGYTF
TRBJ1-2 | TRBV7-2 | 14 | . | TGTGCCAGCAGCTTAGAGCTGACAGGTTCGGGCTACACCTTC | CASSLELTGSGYTF
TRBJ1-2 | TRBV4-3 | 15 | . | TGCGCCAGCAGCCAAGATGTTACCAGTAACTATGGCTACACCTTC | CASSQDVTSNYGYTF
TRBJ2-2 | TRBV7-6 | 15 | TRBD1 | TGTGCCAGCAGCTTAGGCAGGGGGCTCGCCGGGGAGCTGTTTTTT | CASSLGRGLAGELFF